The clone carrying this TCR beta chain was detected many times. The data are from a study of neurological immune-mediated disorders. MiXCR, run by TCRdb on the 5' RACE reads, gives a single entry per CDR3 protein. The data contain tens of thousands of distinct CDR3 sequences, around 4.5% of them singletons. Germline CDR1 SEHNR, CDR2 FQNEAQ (reference sequence). The V end was cut by 5 bases, the J end by 5 bases, with 13 bases between. This CDR3 is 14 amino acids long. Source material: PBMCs. The chain recombines TRBV7-9 with TRBJ2-1, with D unclear. The TCR sequence derives from a woman in her sixties with multiple sclerosis. The CDR3: CASSPSGSHNEQFF. The DNA of the CDR3 is TGTGCCAGCAGCCCGTCGGGCAGCCACAATGAGCAGTTCTTC.